Each of the 10 T cell receptor beta chains below was sequenced from the same sample in a study of tumor-infiltrating lymphocytes in primary liver carcinoma. The investigators made TCR beta cDNA from approximately 510 ng total RNA, using a constant-region primer. Three nested multiplex PCR rounds, a slightly modified ARM-PCR, produced the libraries for TCR beta. PCR rounds one and two used TRBV1-TRBV30 forward primers with a C-beta reverse primer for roughly 10 cycles each. TCRdb analysed the multiplex PCR reads with MiXCR anew, one entry per CDR3 protein. This repertoire shows 300,000 to 350,000 distinct CDR3 sequences, less than 75% found once; its top ten account for about 6%. RNA isolated from unsorted whole blood supplied the blood RNA, with germline DNA also extracted. Source material: peripheral blood. All receptors come from a man aged 35 to 55 with primary liver carcinoma and hepatitis B virus infection.

The sample holds many counts of this clonotype. This chain uses TRBV6-5 with TRBJ2-7, with a possible D match to TRBD2 (6 bases). Germline CDR1 and CDR2: MNHEY and SVGAGI. The CDR3 contains 15 residues. Trimming left V 2 bases short and J 7 bases short, with 18 bases between. CDR3 bases: TGTGCCAGCAGTTACCGACGGGGACGGGGGATGGAGCAGTACTTC. Protein: CASSYRRGRGMEQYF.

This clonotype was seen repeatedly, ten times or more. The chain combines TRBV6-5 with TRBJ1-1, with D hard to call. The CDR3 has 14 amino acids. Germline CDR1 is MNHEY and CDR2 is SVGAGI. Trimming cost V 0 bases and J 1 base, with 6 bases left between them. The CDR3 is CASSYSLENTEAFF. Written as DNA, the CDR3 is TGTGCCAGCAGTTACTCGCTGGAGAACACTGAAGCTTTCTTT.

The J gene is TRBJ2-1, the V gene TRBV11-2, with TRBD2 matching 7 bases. CDR3 length equals 15 residues. Germline V gene lookup returns CDR1 SGHAT and CDR2 FQNNGV. The CDR3 DNA follows: TGTGTAAGCAGCCCCCAGAGGGAGGGATTGGGTGAGCAGTTCTTC. It translates to CVSSPQREGLGEQFF.

This rearrangement joins TRBV28 to TRBJ2-7; possibly TRBD1 for D (6 bases). CDR3 length: 14 residues. Germline CDR1 MDHEN, CDR2 SYDVKM. V was shortened by 6 bases and J by 6 bases, with 18 bases between the two germline ends. CDR3 loop: CASSPPGTILEQYF. The DNA of the CDR3 is TGTGCCAGCAGCCCCCCGGGGACAATCCTCGAGCAGTACTTC.

This clonotype appeared many times. The chain recombines TRBV6-6 with TRBJ2-1, with 8 nucleotides matching TRBD2. The CDR3 totals 13 residues. CDR1 and CDR2 (germline): MNHNY, SVGAGI (reference sequence). V shed 7 bases and J 2 bases; nucleotides not matched to a gene: 1. The DNA of the CDR3 is TGTGCCAGCACCGGGAGGGCCTACAATGAGCAGTTCTTC. Its protein product is CASTGRAYNEQFF.

As for this clonotype: Its ends do not fully match the called genes, so a read error is possible. The gene calls are TRBV10-1 and TRBJ2-3; TRBD2 might be the D (5 bases). There are 15 residues in the CDR3. The V gene's germline CDR1 is WNHNN and CDR2 SYGVQD (reference sequence). In DNA form, the CDR3 reads TGCGTCAGCAGTGACGAGGGTAAACAGCACGATACACAGTATTTT. It specifies CVSSDEGKQHDTQYF.

With respect to this clonotype: A much larger clonotype is one base distant, so this may be a read error. CDR3 bases: TGTGTCAGCAGTTATGACGGCGGGAGCGTCGAATACAATGAGCAGTTCTTC. It translates to CVSSYDGGSVEYNEQFF. The chain has TRBV6-5 and TRBJ2-1; 7 bases are shared with TRBD2. Per germline, CDR1 MNHEY and CDR2 SVGAGI. This CDR3 is built from 17 residues.

This clonotype has a single count. One end of the junction fails to match germline, which may point to a read error. The chain uses TRBV11-2 and TRBJ2-1; TRBD2 matches 8 bases. Germline V gene data show CDR1 as SGHAT and CDR2 as FQNNGV. The CDR3 sequence is 16 residues long. The CDR3 DNA sequence: TGTGCCAGTAGTAAGGCGGGAGGTATCTCCTACAATGAGCAGTCCTTC. This codes for CASSKAGGISYNEQSF.

This clonotype has a count of ten or more. This chain connects TRBV6-1 to TRBJ1-5; no clear D gene. CDR1 and CDR2 from the germline V gene are MNHNS and SASEGT. V was shortened by 1 base and J by 4 bases, with 11 bases between the two germline ends. The CDR3 sequence is 15 residues long. The CDR3 reads CASSEVVTGNQPQHF. The CDR3, as DNA: TGTGCCAGCAGTGAAGTCGTAACGGGGAATCAGCCCCAGCATTTT.

Concerning this clonotype: This could be a read error, since a much larger clone is one nucleotide away. The chain couples TRBV5-1 to TRBJ2-2, with D hard to call. V was cut by 0 bases and J by 1 base, with 7 bases left in between. This CDR3 comprises 15 residues. CDR1 SGHRS and CDR2 YFSETQ come from the germline V gene. The CDR3 spells CASSLGQWNTGELFF. The CDR3 DNA reads TGCGCCAGCAGCTTGGGGCAGTGGAACACCGGGGAGCTGTTTTTT.